The entry below gives a single T cell receptor beta chain sequence along with its context. The data derive from a study of blood T cell repertoires in COVID-19. The assay was immunoSEQ multiplex PCR, and TCRdb's table has in-frame clones only and misses some. This repertoire shows about 140,000 clones, roughly 90% found once; its top ten account for 1.8%. Germline V gene data show CDR1 as MDHEN and CDR2 as SYDVKM. V was clipped by 7 bases and J by 5 bases, with 17 bases between them. The CDR3 sequence is 15 residues long. The TCR comes from a man between 65 and 85 years old with acute or convalescent COVID-19. V usage is TRBV28 and J usage is TRBJ2-2; a possible D gene is TRBD2 (6 bases). The sequencing input was peripheral blood. The chain's CDR3 is CASTWGVAPTGELFF. The CDR3 DNA follows: TGTGCCAGCACCTGGGGGGTAGCGCCGACCGGGGAGCTGTTTTTT.